This T cell receptor beta chain derives from a study of blood T cells in healthy people across ages. The junction had 1 base not matched to a gene; V was cut back by 2 bases and J by 4 bases. Germline lookup yields CDR1 LGHNA and CDR2 YNFKEQ. This CDR3 is built from 14 residues. The use of a sample-barcoded 5' primer and a J-beta primer mix characterized a second PCR of roughly 6 to 11 cycles. Researchers report that a template-switch adaptor with 12 random nucleotides tagged each cDNA molecule. Each CDR3 protein is one row after TCRdb ran MiXCR on the 5' RACE reads. The data contain roughly 680,000 distinct CDR3 sequences, under 65% of them singletons. Researchers collected roughly 10 milliliters of peripheral blood from every single donor.

The chain joins TRBV4-2 to TRBJ2-1; TRBD2 matches 8 bases. Material: blood. The clonotype was recovered from a woman aged 80 or over in good health. In DNA form, the CDR3 reads TGTGCCAGCAGCCAACCGGGGGGGTACAATGAGCAGTTCTTC. Translation gives CASSQPGGYNEQFF.